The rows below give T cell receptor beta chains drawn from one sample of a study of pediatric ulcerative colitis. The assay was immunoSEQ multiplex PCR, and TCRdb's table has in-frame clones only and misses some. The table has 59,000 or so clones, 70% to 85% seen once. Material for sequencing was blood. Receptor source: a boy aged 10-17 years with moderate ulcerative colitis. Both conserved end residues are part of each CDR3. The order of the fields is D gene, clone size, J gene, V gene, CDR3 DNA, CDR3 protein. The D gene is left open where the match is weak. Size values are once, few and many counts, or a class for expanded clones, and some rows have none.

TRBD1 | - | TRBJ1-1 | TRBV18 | TGTGCCAGCTCACCACGGGGACAGACAAACACTGAAGCTTTCTTT | CASSPRGQTNTEAFF
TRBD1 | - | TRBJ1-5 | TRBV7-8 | TGTGCCAGCAGCTTAGTAGGGACAGGGTTACAGCCCCAGCATTTT | CASSLVGTGLQPQHF
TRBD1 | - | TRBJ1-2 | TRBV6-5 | TGTGCCAGCAGTTACGGACAGGGATTGGGCTATGGCTACACCTTC | CASSYGQGLGYGYTF
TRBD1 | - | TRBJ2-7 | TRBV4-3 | TGCGCCAGCAGCCATGGCGGACAGGGCCACGAGCAGTACTTC | CASSHGGQGHEQYF
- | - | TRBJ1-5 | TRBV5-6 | TGTGCCAGCAGCTTATTCGATCAGCCCCAGCATTTT | CASSLFDQPQHF
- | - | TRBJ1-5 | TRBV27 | TGTGCCAGCAGTTTTAACGGGTTTATCAATCAGCCCCAGCATTTT | CASSFNGFINQPQHF
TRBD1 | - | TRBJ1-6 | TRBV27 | TGTGCCAGCAGTTGGGACAGGGGAGCGCGGTCACCCCTCCACTTT | CASSWDRGARSPLHF
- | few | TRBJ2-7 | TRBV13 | TGTGCCAGCAGCTTGGGGCCGATAAGCTACGAGCAGTACTTC | CASSLGPISYEQYF
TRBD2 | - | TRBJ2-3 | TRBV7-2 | TGTGCCAGCAGCTTAGCGCGGGCTAGCGGGGGGGCGGATACGCAGTATTTT | CASSLARASGGADTQYF
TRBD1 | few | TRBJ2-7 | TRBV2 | TGTGCCAGCAGGAAGGGACAGGGGGTCTACGAGCAGTACTTC | CASRKGQGVYEQYF